This T cell receptor beta chain was sequenced in a study of beta chain features in type 1 diabetes. Study-level results: Naive, central memory and Treg TCRB repertoires appeared more alike in patients than in healthy donors. PCR may have favored shorter templates equally in patients and controls.

All of the isolated RNA was reverse transcribed, so expressed TCRB transcripts were sequenced. Measured with immunoSEQ multiplex PCR; TCRdb has only the in-frame clones, and not every one. Of around 400,000 clones in the sample, about 16% were seen once. The authors sorted CD4+ naive, central memory, regulatory and stem cell-like memory cells via CD45RO/CCR7/CD25/CD127/CD95/CD27. All sorted populations exceeded 95% purity. In the case of this clone: The antigen remains undetermined.

Looked up from germline, CDR1 is MGHDK and CDR2 is SYGVNS. The CDR3 sequence is 13 residues long. The V and J ends lost 0 bases and 6 bases respectively, with 9 bases between them. The chain couples TRBV25-1 to TRBJ2-7; tentatively, D is TRBD2 (5 bases). This TCR derives from a woman younger than 35 in good health. Sequencing input: naive CD4+ T cells from blood. As DNA, the CDR3 is TGTGCCAGCAGTGAATATCTGGGAGCCGAGCAGTACTTC. Encoded protein: CASSEYLGAEQYF.